This T cell receptor beta chain was captured in a study of OX40 agonist ivuxolimab in advanced cancers. Across the whole study: The treatment was a fully human IgG2 OX40 agonist, ivuxolimab. Having had anti-PD-1, anti-PD-L1 or anti-CTLA-4 therapy before was allowed, and more than 35% had some.

Regarding this clone: Its antigen is unidentified.

Profiled with immunoSEQ multiplex PCR; TCRdb holds only in-frame clones, not every one. The profile shows around 19,000 clones, around 86% of them singletons. Study-wide results and limits: It was not determined which antigens were specifically recognized by the peripheral T cells that had undergone clonal expansion. Certain nonresponders likewise exhibited a low normalized T-cell clonal expansion.

The junction had 2 bases not matched to a gene; V was cut back by 0 bases and J by 6 bases. Germline assignment: CDR1 SGHAT and CDR2 FQNNGV. This CDR3 contains 14 residues. The V call is TRBV11-2, the J call TRBJ2-1, with 7 bases lining up with TRBD1. The sample here was CD4+ or CD8+ T cells sorted from blood, taken in a trial of the OX40 agonist ivuxolimab. The sequence came from an adult with an advanced solid tumor such as melanoma, head and neck, liver or kidney cancer. CDR3 coding DNA: TGTGCCAGCAGCTTAGAGGCAGGGGGCAATGAGCAGTTCTTC. Translation: CASSLEAGGNEQFF.